The rows below give T cell receptor beta chains drawn from one sample of a study of blood T cell repertoires in COVID-19. The repertoire was sequenced with immunoSEQ multiplex PCR; TCRdb's copy has only in-frame clones and lacks some. This sample yields some 250,000 clones, of which approximately 86% are seen a single time; approximately 2% belongs to the top ten. The specimen sequenced was peripheral blood. The receptors originated from a man aged 25-40 years with active or convalescent COVID-19. CDR3s include the opening cysteine and the closing phenylalanine or tryptophan. The order of the fields is V gene, clone size, D gene, J gene, CDR3 DNA, CDR3 protein. D genes are given only for firm matches. For some rows the clone size is stated as once, few or many, or as a class when expanded; others skip it.

>TRBV3-1/TRBV3-2|NA|NA|TRBJ1-3
TGTGCCAGCAGCCAAGCCAGGGCGCGAAACACCATATATTTT
CASSQARARNTIYF
>TRBV12-3/TRBV12-4|NA|NA|TRBJ1-6
TGTGCCAGCAGTGGAGGTGATTCACCCCTCCACTTT
CASSGGDSPLHF
>TRBV11-2|few|NA|TRBJ2-7
TGTGCCAGCAGCCAGCCCGGGGTAGGATACGAGCAGTACTTC
CASSQPGVGYEQYF
>TRBV9|NA|NA|TRBJ1-1
TGTGCCAGCAGCGTTTTACAGGAGGGAACCGCTTTCTTT
CASSVLQEGTAFF
>TRBV29-1|few|NA|TRBJ2-2
TGCAGCGTTATTTATACAGGGCGGAACACAAACACCGGGGAGCTGTTTTTT
CSVIYTGRNTNTGELFF
>TRBV13|NA|NA|TRBJ1-2
TGTGCCAGCAGCACAGGTCATCCCTACTATGGCTACACCTTC
CASSTGHPYYGYTF
>TRBV5-1|NA|TRBD1|TRBJ1-1
TGCGCCAGCAGCCTGGACAGGGGGGACACTGAAGCTTTCTTT
CASSLDRGDTEAFF
>TRBV4-3|few|NA|TRBJ2-7
TGCGCCAGCAGCCAAGATATGGGGACTTGGAAGTACTTC
CASSQDMGTWKYF
>TRBV6-5|NA|NA|TRBJ1-1
TGTGCCAGCAGTCGGGAGGGAACTGAAGCTTTCTTT
CASSREGTEAFF
>TRBV11-2|NA|NA|TRBJ1-2
TGTGCCAGCACCGGACAGTCTAACTATGGCTACACCTTC
CASTGQSNYGYTF
>TRBV5-1|NA|TRBD1|TRBJ1-2
TGCGCCAGCAGCTTGACAGGGGTGGGATATGGCTACACCTTC
CASSLTGVGYGYTF
>TRBV27|NA|NA|TRBJ2-1
TGTGCCAGCAGTTTCTATCGGCGACAGGACAAAAACAATGAGCAGTTCTTC
CASSFYRRQDKNNEQFF
>TRBV5-4|NA|TRBD1|TRBJ1-3
TGTGCCAGCAGCTCAGAGACAGGGAGAAACACCATATATTTT
CASSSETGRNTIYF
>TRBV7-8|NA|NA|TRBJ1-5
TGTGCCAGCAGCTTAGCGCTAGGGAGGGATCAGCCCCAGCATTTT
CASSLALGRDQPQHF
>TRBV10-1|NA|NA|TRBJ1-2
TGCGCCAGCAGCGACGACAGGAGGTCTGGCTACACCTTC
CASSDDRRSGYTF
>TRBV29-1|NA|TRBD1|TRBJ1-5
TGCAGCGTTGATGTGGTTTCTGGACAGGGTAGTTTATCAGGCCAGCCCCAGCATTTT
CSVDVVSGQGSLSGQPQHF
>TRBV3-1/TRBV3-2|NA|NA|TRBJ2-1
TGTGCCAGCAGCCAAGGTCGCCCCCACGGCGGAAATGAGCAGTTCTTC
CASSQGRPHGGNEQFF
>TRBV21-1|NA|NA|TRBJ2-4
TGTGCCAGCAGCTGCACTTGTCTTGGAGCCAAAAACATTCAGTACTTC
CASSCTCLGAKNIQYF
>TRBV19|NA|NA|TRBJ1-2
TGTGCCAGTAGTAGCGGTAGTCCTAACTATGGCTACACCTTC
CASSSGSPNYGYTF
>TRBV7-8|NA|TRBD1|TRBJ2-7
TGTGCCAGCAGCTTAGCGACAGGGAACGAGCAGTACTTC
CASSLATGNEQYF
>TRBV5-1|NA|NA|TRBJ1-2
TGCGCCAGCAGCTCCGAAGACAGGATTGGCTATGGCTACACCTTC
CASSSEDRIGYGYTF
>TRBV3-1/TRBV3-2|NA|NA|TRBJ1-1
TGTGCCAGCAGCCAAGAGGACAATGAAGCTTTCTTT
CASSQEDNEAFF
>TRBV5-1|NA|TRBD2|TRBJ2-1
TGCGCCAGCAGGGCGGGGGGGTCCTACAATGAGCAGTTCTTC
CASRAGGSYNEQFF
>TRBV9|NA|NA|TRBJ1-2
TGTGCCAGCAGCGTGGACTTATCCGGACAGAACTATGGCTACACCTTC
CASSVDLSGQNYGYTF
>TRBV12-5|few|NA|TRBJ1-1
TGTGCTAGTGGTCCGGACAGCATCACTGAAGCTTTCTTT
CASGPDSITEAFF
>TRBV18|NA|TRBD1|TRBJ1-1
TGTGCCAGCTCACCTGGACAGGGATCCCTGAACACTGAAGCTTTCTTT
CASSPGQGSLNTEAFF
>TRBV19|NA|TRBD1|TRBJ2-4
TGTGCCAGTAGTCCAGGGACAGACAAAAACATTCAGTACTTC
CASSPGTDKNIQYF
>TRBV5-6|NA|NA|TRBJ1-1
TGTGCCAGCAGCTTGCAGGGCACTGAAGCTTTCTTT
CASSLQGTEAFF
>TRBV7-2|once|NA|TRBJ2-5
TGTGCCAGCAGCTTATCTCACAGCCAAGAGACCCAGTACTTC
CASSLSHSQETQYF
>TRBV5-1|NA|NA|TRBJ1-1
TGCGCCAGCAGCTTGGATTACAGGGATATCGGGTACACTGAAGCTTTCTTT
CASSLDYRDIGYTEAFF
>TRBV19|NA|NA|TRBJ1-1
TGTGCCAGTAGTATCACAGGGAGGGGGACTGAAGCTTTCTTT
CASSITGRGTEAFF
>TRBV4-3|NA|TRBD1|TRBJ1-3
TGCGCCAGCAGCCAAGAAGGGACAGCTGGAAACACCATATATTTT
CASSQEGTAGNTIYF
>TRBV4-2|NA|TRBD2|TRBJ2-5
TGTGCCAGCAGCCAAGATTGGGCTAGCGGGAAACAAGAGACCCAGTACTTC
CASSQDWASGKQETQYF
>TRBV2|NA|NA|TRBJ1-2
TGTGCCAGCAGTTTACCTCCGGGATGGACGCGCAATTTCTATGGCTACACCTTC
CASSLPPGWTRNFYGYTF
>TRBV12-3/TRBV12-4|NA|TRBD2|TRBJ2-1
TGTGCCAGCAGTTACGGGACTAAAAATGAGCAGTTCTTC
CASSYGTKNEQFF
>TRBV10-3|NA|NA|TRBJ1-5
TGTGCCATCAGTGAGTCGACAGCTCAGCCCCAGCATTTT
CAISESTAQPQHF
>TRBV6-6|NA|TRBD1|TRBJ1-5
TGTGCCAGCAGTTACTCGGACAGGGAGGACAATCAGCCCCAGCATTTT
CASSYSDREDNQPQHF